These 5 T cell receptor beta chains came from one sample sequenced in a study of T cell changes during pregnancy in multiple sclerosis. This table comes from immunoSEQ multiplex PCR, and its TCRdb copy is limited to in-frame clones, with some not included. The sample has tens of thousands of clones, around 90% seen once. Material: peripheral blood, obtained in the first trimester of pregnancy. The receptors here all came from a female donor in good health, enrolled as a control in a pregnancy study.

The chain couples TRBV13 to TRBJ2-2, with unresolved D. The V end lost 5 bases, the J end lost 1 base, and 11 bases lay between the germline ends. In germline, CDR1 is PRHDT, CDR2 FYEKMQ (reference sequence). This CDR3 spans 15 amino acids. In DNA, the CDR3 is TGTGCCAGCAGCCCCGCCGTACAGAACACCGGGGAGCTGTTTTTT. It is translated as CASSPAVQNTGELFF. The whole variable domain, filled in from reference TRBV13 and TRBJ2-2, reads AAGVIQSPRHLIKEKRETATLKCYPIPRHDTVYWYQQGPGQDPQFLISFYEKMQSDKGSIPDRFSAQQFSDYHSELNMSSLELGDSALYFCASSPAVQNTGELFFGEGSRLTVL.

V usage is TRBV15 and J usage is TRBJ2-3; maybe TRBD1 (6 bases). This CDR3 region has 16 residues. Germline V gene lookup returns CDR1 LNHNV and CDR2 YYDKDF (reference sequence). V shed 4 bases and J shed 4 bases, with 18 bases lying between them. The CDR3 is CATSTPRGNGADTQYF. The CDR3 nucleotides read TGTGCCACCAGCACCCCGAGGGGGAACGGAGCAGATACGCAGTATTTT. Together with reference TRBV15 and TRBJ2-3, the CDR3 gives the full variable domain: DAMVIQNPRYQVTQFGKPVTLSCSQTLNHNVMYWYQQKSSQAPKLLFHYYDKDFNNEADTPDNFQSRRPNTSFCFLDIRSPGLGDTAMYLCATSTPRGNGADTQYFGPGTRLTVL.

V is TRBV19 and J is TRBJ2-1; possible D gene TRBD2, 7 bases. The CDR3 is 16 amino acids. Trimming removed 7 bases at V and 8 bases at J, with 24 bases between. CDR1 LNHDA and CDR2 SQIVND come from the germline V gene (reference sequence). CDR3 in amino acids: CASTSKRWGGLDEQFF. The CDR3 DNA reads as TGTGCCAGTACCTCAAAACGTTGGGGGGGCCTGGATGAGCAGTTCTTC. The full variable domain, with the rest looked up from reference TRBV19 and TRBJ2-1, is DGGITQSPKYLFRKEGQNVTLSCEQNLNHDAMYWYRQDPGQGLRLIYYSQIVNDFQKGDIAEGYSVSREKKESFPLTVTSAQKNPTAFYLCASTSKRWGGLDEQFFGPGTRLTVL.

The V call is TRBV9, the J call TRBJ1-1; 7 bases agree with TRBD1. The germline CDR1 and CDR2 sequences are SGDLS and YYNGEE. With 4 bases clipped from V and 1 base from J, the junction kept 16 bases outside the gene matches. The CDR3 contains 18 residues. The CDR3 sequence: CASSLEDRYGAGNTEAFF. The DNA of the CDR3 is TGTGCCAGCAGCTTAGAGGACAGGTATGGGGCTGGGAACACTGAAGCTTTCTTT.

The chain employs TRBV5-4 and TRBJ1-2; D might be TRBD1 (5 bases). This CDR3 has 15 amino acids. From germline, CDR1 is SGHNT and CDR2 YYREEE (reference sequence). Trimming took 0 bases from V and 0 from J, leaving 9 bases between them. The CDR3 reads CASSLDPGTNYGYTF. The CDR3 nucleotides are TGTGCCAGCAGCTTGGACCCAGGGACTAACTATGGCTACACCTTC.